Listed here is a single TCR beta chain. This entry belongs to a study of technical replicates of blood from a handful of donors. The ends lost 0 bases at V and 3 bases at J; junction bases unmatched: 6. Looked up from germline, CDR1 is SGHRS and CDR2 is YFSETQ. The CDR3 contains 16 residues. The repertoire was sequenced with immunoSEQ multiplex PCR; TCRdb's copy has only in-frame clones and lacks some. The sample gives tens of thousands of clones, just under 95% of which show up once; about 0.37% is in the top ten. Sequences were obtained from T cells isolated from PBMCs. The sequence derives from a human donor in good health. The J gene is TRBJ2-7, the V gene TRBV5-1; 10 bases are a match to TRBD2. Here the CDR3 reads CASSLVGTSALYEQYF. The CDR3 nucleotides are TGCGCCAGCAGCTTGGTTGGGACTAGCGCTCTCTACGAGCAGTACTTC.